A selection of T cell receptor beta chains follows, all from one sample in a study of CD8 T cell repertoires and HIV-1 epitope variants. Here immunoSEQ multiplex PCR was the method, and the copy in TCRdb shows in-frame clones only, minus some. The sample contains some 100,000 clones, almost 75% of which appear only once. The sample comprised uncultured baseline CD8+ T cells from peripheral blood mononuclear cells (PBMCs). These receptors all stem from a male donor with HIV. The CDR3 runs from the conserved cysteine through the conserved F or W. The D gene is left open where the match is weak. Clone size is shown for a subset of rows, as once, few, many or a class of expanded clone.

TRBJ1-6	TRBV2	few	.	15	TGTGCCTCGAAGGTAGGGGGAACGGCCAATTCACCCCTCCACTTT	CASKVGGTANSPLHF
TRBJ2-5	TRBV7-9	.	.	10	TGTGCCACCCGGGCGGGGACCCAGTACTTC	CATRAGTQYF
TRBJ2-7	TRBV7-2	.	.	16	TGTGCCAGCAGCTTAGTGGGCCCCGGACAACGATACGAGCAGTACTTC	CASSLVGPGQRYEQYF
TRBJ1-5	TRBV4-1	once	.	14	TGCGCCAGCAGCCACCCCAGGTCCGGTCAGCCCCAGCATTTT	CASSHPRSGQPQHF
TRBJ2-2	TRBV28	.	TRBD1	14	TGTGCCAGCAGGATCGGACAGGACACCGGGGAGCTGTTTTTT	CASRIGQDTGELFF
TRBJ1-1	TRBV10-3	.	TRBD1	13	TGTGCCATCAGGGGACAGGAGAACACTGAAGCTTTCTTT	CAIRGQENTEAFF
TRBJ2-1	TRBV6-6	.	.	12	TGTGCCAGCAGTTTTCCTAGCGATGAGCAGTTCTTC	CASSFPSDEQFF
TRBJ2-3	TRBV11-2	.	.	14	TGTGCCAGCAGCGCATACCTTTCCACAGATACGCAGTATTTT	CASSAYLSTDTQYF
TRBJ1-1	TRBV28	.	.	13	TGTGCCAGCAGTTTCGACAGGCTCCCTGAAGCTTTCTTT	CASSFDRLPEAFF
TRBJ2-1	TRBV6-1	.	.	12	TGTGCCAGCAGTGAAGAAGGGTATGAGCAGTTCTTC	CASSEEGYEQFF
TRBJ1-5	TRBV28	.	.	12	TGTGCCAGCAGACCGGTTGGTCAGCCCCAGCATTTT	CASRPVGQPQHF
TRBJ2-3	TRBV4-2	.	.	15	TGTGCCAGCAGCCAAGCGCTAGCGAGCACAGATACGCAGTATTTT	CASSQALASTDTQYF
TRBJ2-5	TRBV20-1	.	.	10	TGCAGTGCTTGGGCAGAGACCCAGTACTTC	CSAWAETQYF
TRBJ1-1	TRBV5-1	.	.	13	TGCGCCAGCAGCCAACAAATGAACACTGAAGCTTTCTTT	CASSQQMNTEAFF
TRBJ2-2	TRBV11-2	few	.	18	TGTGCCAGCAGCTCGGTACGCTCGACTCCCTGGGCCACCGGGGAGCTGTTTTTT	CASSSVRSTPWATGELFF
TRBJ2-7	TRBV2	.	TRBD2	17	TGTGCCAGCAGTGAATTATTGCTGACTAGCGGGAACTACGAGCAGTACTTC	CASSELLLTSGNYEQYF
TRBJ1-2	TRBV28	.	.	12	TGTGCCAGCAGCATAGGTTCCAGGGGCTACACCTTC	CASSIGSRGYTF
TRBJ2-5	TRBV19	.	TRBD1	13	TGTGCCAGTAGTACAGGGGGCCAGGAGACCCAGTACTTC	CASSTGGQETQYF